These 28 T cell receptor beta chains were all obtained from the same sample, sequenced in a study of CD8+ T cells in alopecia areata. TCR sequencing used cDNA made by reverse transcription of extracted RNA. Data came from immunoSEQ multiplex PCR; TCRdb stores just in-frame clones and leaves some out. The sample lists some 200,000 clones, just under 60% occurring once. The specimen comprised CD4+ T cells sorted from blood, sampled at week 0. The origin of the receptors is a human donor with alopecia areata.

J is TRBJ1-1 and V is TRBV6-5; TRBD1 might be the D (5 bases). V was pared by 1 base and J by 3 bases, with 15 bases between. The V gene's germline CDR1 is MNHEY and CDR2 SVGAGI. CDR3 length: 16 amino acids. CDR3 sequence (DNA): TGTGCCAGCAGTTACTGGGACGGACGGTTAGACACTGAAGCTTTCTTT. This gives the protein CASSYWDGRLDTEAFF.

Written as DNA, the CDR3 is TGCAGCGTCCAGACTAGCGGGGGAGGGGAGACCCAGTACTTC. Translating gives CSVQTSGGGETQYF. This chain uses TRBV29-1 with TRBJ2-5; the match to TRBD2 covers 12 bases. Germline V lookup: CDR1 SQVTM, CDR2 ANQGSEA. CDR3 length: 14 residues. V lost 6 bases to trimming and J lost 5 bases; unmatched junction nucleotides: 7.

The V call is TRBV7-9, the J call TRBJ2-7; maybe TRBD2 (5 bases). CDR3 length: 16 amino acids. Between the trimmed V and J ends, which lost 5 bases and 4 bases, there was a span of 21 bases. CDR1 is SEHNR and CDR2 is FQNEAQ in the germline V gene (reference sequence). This CDR3 reads CASSLSSGRLEYEQYF. CDR3 DNA sequence: TGTGCCAGCAGCCTTTCGAGCGGCCGCTTAGAATACGAGCAGTACTTC.

The V gene is TRBV5-1, the J gene TRBJ2-2; D gene ambiguous. The CDR3 covers 12 residues. The ends were cut back, 1 base at V and 5 bases at J, with 3 bases in the middle. Germline values: CDR1 SGHRS, CDR2 YFSETQ. CDR3 sequence reads: CASSLTTGELFF. CDR3 bases: TGCGCCAGCAGCTTGACAACCGGGGAGCTGTTTTTT.

The chain carries TRBV7-8 and TRBJ2-1, with 7 bases aligning to TRBD2. Trimming at V came to 1 base and at J to 9 bases, leaving 12 bases not matched to a gene. Per germline, CDR1 SGHVS and CDR2 FQNEAQ. The CDR3 contains 16 residues. CDR3 nucleotides: TGTGCCAGCAGCTTAGTGCGTGGACTAGGGCGGTTTGAGCAGTTCTTC. Translation: CASSLVRGLGRFEQFF.

J is TRBJ1-1 and V is TRBV5-1, with D uncertain. The CDR3 is 12 residues long. Germline CDR1 reads SGHRS; CDR2 reads YFSETQ. V was clipped by 0 bases and J by 13 bases, with 13 bases between them. CDR3 residues: CASSLDGQTHFF. DNA for the CDR3: TGCGCCAGCAGCTTGGATGGGCAGACGCATTTCTTT.

This clone was seen only once. The chain recombines TRBV5-1 with TRBJ2-1; the D gene is possibly TRBD1 (6 bases). V lost 2 bases and J lost 7, with 10 bases in between. The CDR3 has 13 residues. CDR1 and CDR2 from the germline V gene are SGHRS and YFSETQ. CDR3 nucleotide sequence: TGCGCCAGCAGCTTTACTAGGGGGAATGAGCAGTTCTTC. This codes for CASSFTRGNEQFF. The variable domain in full, with the rest retrieved from reference TRBV5-1 and TRBJ2-1, is KAGVTQTPRYLIKTRGQQVTLSCSPISGHRSVSWYQQTPGQGLQFLFEYFSETQRNKGNFPGRFSGRQFSNSRSEMNVSTLELGDSALYLCASSFTRGNEQFFGPGTRLTVL.

This clone was detected only a few times. The chain uses TRBV29-1 and TRBJ2-1, with 8 bases matching TRBD2. This CDR3 is 14 amino acids long. Germline-derived CDR1 and CDR2 are SQVTM and ANQGSEA. J lost 6 bases, V lost 6 bases, and 10 bases had no gene match. The CDR3 is CSVPRGGAPNEQFF. The DNA of the CDR3 is TGCAGCGTCCCACGGGGGGGGGCGCCCAATGAGCAGTTCTTC.

This chain uses TRBV29-1 with TRBJ2-5, with TRBD1 identical over 7 bases. The germline CDR1 and CDR2 sequences are SQVTM and ANQGSEA. V shed 7 bases and J 5 bases; nucleotides not matched to a gene: 10. The CDR3 contains 13 residues. CDR3 DNA sequence: TGCAGCGGCATGAGGGGGCGCGGGGAGACCCAGTACTTC. Protein: CSGMRGRGETQYF.

DNA of the CDR3: TGTGCCAGCGTCCTGGGACAGCAAGCTTTCTTT. It encodes CASVLGQQAFF. The chain recombines TRBV2 with TRBJ1-1; TRBD1 matches at 7 bases. V was pared by 8 bases and J by 9 bases, with 6 bases of the junction left unmatched. The CDR3 loop spans 11 amino acids. Germline V CDR1 and CDR2: SNHLY, FYNNEI.

This clone was seen a handful of times. The rearrangement joins TRBV4-1 to TRBJ1-4; D gene unclear. The V end was cut by 1 base, the J end by 4 bases, with 16 bases between. Looked up from germline, CDR1 is MGHRA and CDR2 is YSYEKL. CDR3 size: 17 residues. CDR3 sequence (DNA): TGCGCCAGCAGCCAAGTAGCGACTCGTTTATATAATGAAAAACTGTTTTTT. Translating it yields CASSQVATRLYNEKLFF.

Concerning this clone: The same CDR3 can be traced to other DNA sequences in this sample. The chain employs TRBV29-1 and TRBJ2-3; 9 bases line up with TRBD2. The CDR3 is made up of 13 amino acids. Germline CDR1 is SQVTM and CDR2 is ANQGSEA. Unmatched junction bases numbered 2, after V lost 6 bases and J lost 1 base. CDR3 amino acids: CSVRGRGTDTQYF. CDR3 in DNA: TGCAGCGTCCGCGGGAGGGGCACAGATACGCAGTATTTT.

This clone appeared a few times. This chain connects TRBV29-1 to TRBJ1-2, with D hard to call. This CDR3 is 11 amino acids long. The ends were cut back, 7 bases at V and 6 bases at J, with 12 bases in the middle. Germline V gene data show CDR1 as SQVTM and CDR2 as ANQGSEA. The CDR3 loop reads CSGTTSNGYTF. DNA of the CDR3: TGCAGCGGTACAACGTCTAATGGCTACACCTTC. Full variable domain (rest looked up from reference TRBV29-1 and TRBJ1-2): SAVISQKPSRDICQRGTSLTIQCQVDSQVTMMFWYRQQPGQSLTLIATANQGSEATYESGFVIDKFPISRPNLTFSTLTVSNMSPEDSSIYLCSGTTSNGYTFGSGTRLTVV.

V is TRBV27 and J is TRBJ1-2; 10 positions match TRBD1. This CDR3 region has 13 residues. V lost 4 bases and J lost 4; bases outside the gene matches: 0. Germline-derived CDR1 and CDR2 are MNHEY and SMNVEV (reference sequence). The CDR3 loop is CASSWDRGYGYTF. CDR3 nucleotide sequence: TGTGCCAGCAGTTGGGACAGGGGCTATGGCTACACCTTC.

As regards this clone: One end of the junction fails to match germline, which may point to a read error. The rearrangement joins TRBV6-6 to TRBJ1-2; D possibly corresponds to TRBD1 (5 bases). The CDR3 has 13 amino acids. The germline CDR1 and CDR2 sequences are MNHNY and SVGAGI (reference sequence). The CDR3 nucleotides read TGTGCCACCAACAAGGGACCCAACTCTGGCTACACCTTC. It codes for CATNKGPNSGYTF.

The J gene is TRBJ2-6, the V gene TRBV9; D is unclear. Trimming left V 0 bases short and J 0 bases short, with 10 bases between. This CDR3 spans 17 amino acids. Per the germline V gene, CDR1 is SGDLS and CDR2 is YYNGEE. The CDR3 loop reads CASSVEGLISGANVLTF. The CDR3 nucleotides read TGTGCCAGCAGCGTAGAGGGCCTCATCTCTGGGGCCAACGTCCTGACTTTC.

The chain employs TRBV5-1 and TRBJ2-6, with 12 bases fitting TRBD2. The CDR3 sequence is 19 residues long. Germline loops: CDR1 SGHRS, CDR2 YFSETQ. The J segment lost 2 bases and the V segment lost 2 bases, leaving 8 bases of the junction unmatched. DNA of the CDR3: TGCGCCAGCAGCTTACAGCCTAGCGGGGGGGCCGCTGGGGCCAACGTCCTGACTTTC. It encodes CASSLQPSGGAAGANVLTF.

This sequence joins TRBV27 and TRBJ1-1, with 8 bases that match TRBD1. Germline V gives CDR1 MNHEY, CDR2 SMNVEV (reference sequence). V lost 6 bases to trimming and J lost 8 bases; unmatched junction nucleotides: 8. This CDR3 comprises 13 residues. The CDR3 sequence: CASRPGGRLEAFF. CDR3 in DNA: TGTGCCAGCAGGCCAGGGGGCCGGTTGGAAGCTTTCTTT.

The V gene is TRBV10-3, the J gene TRBJ2-3, with D perhaps matching TRBD1 or TRBD2 (5 bases each). V lost 4 bases, J lost 3 bases, and 8 bases lay in between. The CDR3 sequence is 13 residues long. In germline, CDR1 is ENHRY, CDR2 SYGVKD. The CDR3 region is CAISGDRTDTQYF. CDR3 bases: TGTGCCATCAGTGGGGACCGGACAGATACGCAGTATTTT.

At least ten counts were recorded for this clone. The gene calls are TRBV29-1 and TRBJ2-7; TRBD2 might be the D (6 bases). This CDR3 has 11 amino acids. CDR1 is SQVTM and CDR2 is ANQGSEA in the germline V gene. Trimming took 5 bases from V and 3 from J, leaving 8 bases between them. The CDR3 protein is CSVRGLYEQYF. For the CDR3, the DNA is TGCAGCGTTAGGGGACTCTACGAGCAGTACTTC.

The chain couples TRBV10-2 to TRBJ1-5; D gene unclear. Germline loops: CDR1 WSHSY, CDR2 SAAADI. V was trimmed by 7 bases and J by 4 bases, leaving 14 bases between them. The CDR3 totals 14 residues. In DNA, the CDR3 is TGCGCCAGCACGGTGGATTCGGGGAATCAGCCCCAGCATTTT. It specifies CASTVDSGNQPQHF.

This chain links TRBV9 with TRBJ1-5; weak D call: TRBD1 (6 bases). The V gene's germline CDR1 is SGDLS and CDR2 YYNGEE. The V and J ends lost 3 bases and 1 base respectively, with 23 bases between them. This CDR3 has 19 residues. DNA for the CDR3: TGTGCCAGCAGCGCCAGAGACAGGTTGGGGGTTTACAGCAATCAGCCCCAGCATTTT. This sequence encodes CASSARDRLGVYSNQPQHF.

The chain recombines TRBV29-1 with TRBJ2-2; D might be TRBD1 (6 bases). V lost 7 bases, J lost 1 base, and 10 bases lay in between. This CDR3 has 13 amino acids. CDR1 and CDR2 from the germline V gene are SQVTM and ANQGSEA. In DNA form, the CDR3 reads TGCAGCGCCTCGACAGGGAACACCGGGGAGCTGTTTTTT. It specifies CSASTGNTGELFF.

This chain links TRBV10-3 with TRBJ2-5; D may be TRBD2 (5 bases). Germline lookup yields CDR1 ENHRY and CDR2 SYGVKD. V lost 6 bases and J lost 1, with 9 bases in between. There are 13 residues in the CDR3. The CDR3 sequence is CAIRRLPQETQYF. CDR3 in DNA: TGTGCCATCAGAAGACTACCCCAAGAGACCCAGTACTTC.

This clone was picked up one time. The rearrangement uses TRBV19 and TRBJ1-2, with TRBD1 matching 7 bases. The CDR3 totals 13 residues. Trimming took 7 bases from V and 3 from J; bases not matched to a gene: 5. Germline V gene sequence: CDR1 LNHDA, CDR2 SQIVND (reference sequence). CDR3 sequence reads: CASTRDRYYGYTF. CDR3 nucleotide sequence: TGTGCCAGTACCCGGGACAGATACTATGGCTACACCTTC.

This sequence joins TRBV6-1 and TRBJ2-5; 7 nucleotides agree with TRBD1. The V gene end was trimmed by 2 bases and the J gene end by 5 bases; junction bases not matched to a gene: 11. The CDR3 runs to 16 residues. Germline lookup yields CDR1 MNHNS and CDR2 SASEGT. CDR3: CASSETDRVGVETQYF. The CDR3, as DNA: TGTGCCAGCAGTGAAACTGACAGGGTTGGGGTGGAGACCCAGTACTTC.

Comments on this clone: The identical CDR3 is also encoded by other nucleotide sequences in the sample. The gene calls are TRBV7-2 and TRBJ2-7; weak D call: TRBD1 (6 bases). The V and J ends lost 4 bases and 7 bases respectively, with 11 bases between them. Germline CDR1 SGHTA, CDR2 FQGNSA. This CDR3 comprises 12 residues. CDR3 residues: CASSSRGREQYF. The CDR3 nucleotides are TGTGCCAGCAGCTCCAGGGGAAGAGAGCAGTACTTC.

V and J are TRBV2 and TRBJ2-5; unclear D gene. Trimming stripped 4 bases from V and 5 bases from J, with 8 bases between. Germline V CDR1 and CDR2: SNHLY, FYNNEI. CDR3 size: 12 residues. This CDR3 reads CASSAVKETQYF. CDR3 DNA sequence: TGTGCCAGCAGTGCCGTTAAGGAGACCCAGTACTTC.